This T cell receptor (beta chain) was documented in a study of blood T cells in healthy people across ages (dated by TCRdb to 2014 to 2015). About the investigation overall: Template switching captured roughly one uniquely barcoded TCR beta cDNA molecule per two T cells in model experiments. The study measured age-related changes in TCR beta repertoire diversity using deep sequencing normalized with unique cDNA molecular identifiers. The donors were divided into four age groups: young (average roughly 15 years), middle-aged (under 40), aged (roughly 60) and long-lived (about 79). Donors of different ages were randomly distributed across sequencing lanes to avoid experimental bias. The study analyzed two additional independent replicas of 1 million unique cDNA reads from the same blood draw for two donors, one aged 18 to 30 and one aged 80 or older. The full study reports these points: As age increased, observed TCR beta diversity per million T cells dropped in a roughly linear way, and a significant reduction was already evident by age about 36. Because profiling used bulk unsorted PBMCs, naive and antigen-experienced compartments could not be compared conclusively. There was a strong correlation between observed TCR beta diversity and the percentage of naive T cells measured by flow cytometry. Compared with the aged group, the long-lived group had more naive CD4+ T cells, fewer expanded clones and increased TCR diversity, suggesting age selection. Total diversity estimates from one million sequenced T cells were considered lower bounds and underestimates. Because the CMV infection status of the donors was unknown, age-related changes in expanded clonotypes may potentially have been confounded.

Libraries came from 5' RACE. Sequenced on an Illumina HiSeq 2500. A second PCR of roughly 7 to 11 cycles was performed with a sample-barcoded 5' primer and a J-beta primer mix. A template-switch 5' adaptor carrying 12 random nucleotides introduced a unique molecular identifier onto each TCR beta cDNA molecule. Each sample yielded at least 2.5 million CDR3-containing paired-end reads. All of the RNA was converted into first-strand cDNA using the Mint cDNA synthesis kit, with a TRBC-specific oligonucleotide serving as the primer. After uracil-DNA glycosylase treatment, a first 18-cycle PCR used universal primers M1SS and BC2_uni_R on all cDNA. The original methods were these. Normalization of each sample was performed by random selection of 1 million high-quality reads, each carrying a distinct molecular identifier. Instead of being binned into consensus sequences, reads with shared molecular identifiers were discarded. CDR3 identification, clonotype clustering and error correction used MiTCR with a Q25 quality threshold and the strictest error-elimination algorithm. Lower-bound total TCR beta diversity was estimated with a nonparametric unseen species model using Euler transformation. TCRdb reprocessed the public reads (quality trimming at Q25 with fastp, clone calling with MiXCR) and kept in-frame beta chains. Entries that share a CDR3 protein sequence are merged under the most common genes and DNA. V and J calls and clone size were set by TCRdb, not the authors. The sample has over 1,500,000 distinct CDR3 sequences on record, around half of them singletons. More than 2% of the sample goes to the ten largest clones.

In its sample, this clonotype was seen a few times. What antigen it recognizes has not been identified. There are no base qualities to consult, and no much larger clone falls within one base. Trimming takes 0 bases from V and 4 bases from J, and the germline ends sit 16 bases apart. Counted from cysteine to phenylalanine, this CDR3 has 17 amino acids. Only the CDR3 DNA is retained, 51 bases long and in frame from the first base. CDR1 and CDR2 (LGHNA, YSLEER) derive from the germline V gene. The 35 to 40 donors, aged about 6 to 100 years, were systemically healthy Caucasian individuals from Russia. Each donor gave ten milliliters of peripheral blood, collected into EDTA-treated Vacutainer tubes. Ficoll-Paque density-gradient centrifugation was used to isolate PBMCs, with at least 6.5 million per sample. Trizol reagent was used to extract total RNA from PBMCs, with at least 6 micrograms per sample. Naive CD45RAhigh/CD27high T cell percentages were measured by flow cytometry on a PBMC aliquot from every donor.

The clonotype was recovered from a woman in her thirties or forties in good health. The chain employs TRBV4-3 and TRBJ2-1, with TRBD2 perhaps the D gene, on 6 matching bases. The specimen was blood. The nucleotide sequence reads as follows: TGCGCCAGCAGCCAAGATCTAACCGGGGGATTTTACAATGAGCAGTTCTTC. This is translated as CASSQDLTGGFYNEQFF.